This is a list of T cell receptor beta chains from one sample in a study of shared clonotypes between healthy human individuals. Sequencing used immunoSEQ multiplex PCR; TCRdb keeps in-frame clones, though not all of them. This table holds fewer than 1.6 million clones, approximately 98.5% found once. Sequencing was carried out using naive CD4+ T cells sorted from blood. These receptor sequences come from a man aged 25 to 40 in good health. The CDR3 runs from the conserved cysteine through the conserved F or W. The order of the fields is D gene, V gene, clone size, J gene, CDR3 DNA, CDR3 protein. The D gene is left open where the match is weak. Clone size is stated in some rows and not others, as once, few, many or a class when expanded.

D gene: NA
V gene: TRBV16
clone size: NA
J gene: TRBJ1-5
CDR3 DNA: TGTGCCAGCAGCCAATCGGTGGCCCTAAATCAGCCCCAGCATTTT
CDR3 protein: CASSQSVALNQPQHF

D gene: TRBD2
V gene: TRBV19
clone size: NA
J gene: TRBJ2-3
CDR3 DNA: TGTGCCAGTAGTAATAGCGGGAGCTCCCTAGATACGCAGTATTTT
CDR3 protein: CASSNSGSSLDTQYF

D gene: TRBD1
V gene: TRBV19
clone size: NA
J gene: TRBJ1-1
CDR3 DNA: TGTGCCAGTAGTGTTCTACCGGGACAGGGGAACACTGAAGCTTTCTTT
CDR3 protein: CASSVLPGQGNTEAFF

D gene: NA
V gene: TRBV5-8
clone size: NA
J gene: TRBJ1-1
CDR3 DNA: TGTGCCAGCAGCTTGCTGGGCACTGAAGCTTTCTTT
CDR3 protein: CASSLLGTEAFF

D gene: TRBD2
V gene: TRBV2
clone size: NA
J gene: TRBJ2-1
CDR3 DNA: TGTGCCAGCAGTGACGGGACTAGCGGGAGGGTGCAGTTCTTC
CDR3 protein: CASSDGTSGRVQFF

D gene: TRBD2
V gene: TRBV5-1
clone size: NA
J gene: TRBJ2-1
CDR3 DNA: TGCGCCAGCATCCCGGGACTAGCGGACAATGAGCAGTTCTTC
CDR3 protein: CASIPGLADNEQFF

D gene: TRBD2
V gene: TRBV5-1
clone size: once
J gene: TRBJ2-1
CDR3 DNA: TGCGCCAGCAGCTTCCCGGGACTAGACGGTGAGCAGTTCTTC
CDR3 protein: CASSFPGLDGEQFF

D gene: TRBD2
V gene: TRBV30
clone size: NA
J gene: TRBJ2-2
CDR3 DNA: TGTGCCTGGAGTGTAGTAGCGGGAGACACCGGGGAGCTGTTTTTT
CDR3 protein: CAWSVVAGDTGELFF

D gene: NA
V gene: TRBV6-6
clone size: NA
J gene: TRBJ2-7
CDR3 DNA: TGTGCCAGCAGTTACTCGAGGGGCAAGAGGGAGCAGTACTTC
CDR3 protein: CASSYSRGKREQYF

D gene: NA
V gene: TRBV27
clone size: NA
J gene: TRBJ2-7
CDR3 DNA: TGTGCCAGCAGTTTATCTGGGAGTTTGGGGTCTACCTACGAGCAGTACTTC
CDR3 protein: CASSLSGSLGSTYEQYF

D gene: NA
V gene: TRBV2
clone size: NA
J gene: TRBJ2-2
CDR3 DNA: TGTGCCAGCAGTCCTCAGGGTGCCGGGGAGCTGTTTTTT
CDR3 protein: CASSPQGAGELFF

D gene: TRBD2
V gene: TRBV5-4
clone size: NA
J gene: TRBJ2-5
CDR3 DNA: TGTGCCAGCAGCCGGACTAGCGGGAGCTCAGAGACCCAGTACTTC
CDR3 protein: CASSRTSGSSETQYF

D gene: TRBD1
V gene: TRBV30
clone size: NA
J gene: TRBJ1-3
CDR3 DNA: TGTGCCTGGAGTCGGGACAGGGAATCTGGAAACACCATATATTTT
CDR3 protein: CAWSRDRESGNTIYF

D gene: NA
V gene: TRBV7-2
clone size: NA
J gene: TRBJ1-2
CDR3 DNA: TGTGCCAGCAGCTTAGAACAGGGAGCCTATGGCTACACCTTC
CDR3 protein: CASSLEQGAYGYTF

D gene: NA
V gene: TRBV10-1
clone size: NA
J gene: TRBJ2-7
CDR3 DNA: TGCGCCAGCAGTGATTCATACTACGAGCAGTACTTC
CDR3 protein: CASSDSYYEQYF

D gene: TRBD1
V gene: TRBV10-1
clone size: few
J gene: TRBJ2-7
CDR3 DNA: TGCGCCAGCAGTCCCCGGACAGGGGAAGTCCACGAGCAGTACTTC
CDR3 protein: CASSPRTGEVHEQYF

D gene: NA
V gene: TRBV5-1
clone size: NA
J gene: TRBJ2-3
CDR3 DNA: TGCGCCAGCAGCTCCCGGCTAGACACAGATACGCAGTATTTT
CDR3 protein: CASSSRLDTDTQYF

D gene: TRBD1
V gene: TRBV28
clone size: once
J gene: TRBJ1-5
CDR3 DNA: TGTGCCAGCACCCACGGACAGGGAACTCAGCCCCAGCATTTT
CDR3 protein: CASTHGQGTQPQHF

D gene: TRBD1
V gene: TRBV29-1
clone size: once
J gene: TRBJ2-2
CDR3 DNA: TGCAGCGCCCACCGGGGACAGCTGAACACCGGGGAGCTGTTTTTT
CDR3 protein: CSAHRGQLNTGELFF

D gene: NA
V gene: TRBV5-6
clone size: once
J gene: TRBJ2-1
CDR3 DNA: TGTGCCAGCTATGGGGGGCGGGAGCGAAGGAATGAGCAGTTCTTC
CDR3 protein: CASYGGRERRNEQFF

D gene: TRBD2
V gene: TRBV7-9
clone size: NA
J gene: TRBJ2-7
CDR3 DNA: TGTGCCAGCAGGGAGGGGAGGGGCTACGAGCAGTACTTC
CDR3 protein: CASREGRGYEQYF

D gene: NA
V gene: TRBV19
clone size: NA
J gene: TRBJ2-2
CDR3 DNA: TGTGCCAGTAGTCTTGAGGTCCCCGGGGAGCTGTTTTTT
CDR3 protein: CASSLEVPGELFF

D gene: NA
V gene: TRBV28
clone size: NA
J gene: TRBJ2-7
CDR3 DNA: TGTGCCAGCAGTTCTCTGTACACAAACTACGAGCAGTACTTC
CDR3 protein: CASSSLYTNYEQYF

D gene: NA
V gene: TRBV28
clone size: once
J gene: TRBJ2-7
CDR3 DNA: TGTGCCAGCAGCCGCGCCCCCCCTCAGGAGCAGTACTTC
CDR3 protein: CASSRAPPQEQYF

D gene: NA
V gene: TRBV2
clone size: NA
J gene: TRBJ2-7
CDR3 DNA: TGTGCCAGCAGTGTAGCCCGTACGGGGGAGCAGTACTTC
CDR3 protein: CASSVARTGEQYF

D gene: NA
V gene: TRBV28
clone size: NA
J gene: TRBJ1-1
CDR3 DNA: TGTGCCAGCAGTATTATCGGGAGAGACACTGAAGCTTTCTTT
CDR3 protein: CASSIIGRDTEAFF

D gene: NA
V gene: TRBV28
clone size: NA
J gene: TRBJ2-7
CDR3 DNA: TGTGCCAGCAGTTCTTTCGGGGGTGGCTCCTACGAGCAGTACTTC
CDR3 protein: CASSSFGGGSYEQYF

D gene: TRBD1
V gene: TRBV10-3
clone size: NA
J gene: TRBJ2-1
CDR3 DNA: TGTGCCATCAGTAGTCGGGACAGGGCTAGCGATGAGCAGTTCTTC
CDR3 protein: CAISSRDRASDEQFF

D gene: NA
V gene: TRBV18
clone size: NA
J gene: TRBJ2-1
CDR3 DNA: TGTGCCAGCTCACCGGTAGGGCATGAGCAGTTCTTC
CDR3 protein: CASSPVGHEQFF

D gene: TRBD1
V gene: TRBV29-1
clone size: NA
J gene: TRBJ1-4
CDR3 DNA: TGCAGCGACCCGCAGGGGGAGAAAGAAAAACTGTTTTTT
CDR3 protein: CSDPQGEKEKLFF

D gene: NA
V gene: TRBV5-6
clone size: NA
J gene: TRBJ2-7
CDR3 DNA: TGTGCCAGCACCACTTCGGGGGGCGCGTACGAGCAGTACTTC
CDR3 protein: CASTTSGGAYEQYF

D gene: TRBD1
V gene: TRBV11-2
clone size: NA
J gene: TRBJ2-2
CDR3 DNA: TGTGCCAGCCGGACAGGGGACACCGGGGAGCTGTTTTTT
CDR3 protein: CASRTGDTGELFF

D gene: NA
V gene: TRBV5-1
clone size: NA
J gene: TRBJ1-3
CDR3 DNA: TGCGCCAGCAGCCTGGACAGCGACTCTGGAAACACCATATATTTT
CDR3 protein: CASSLDSDSGNTIYF

D gene: NA
V gene: TRBV5-1
clone size: NA
J gene: TRBJ2-5
CDR3 DNA: TGCGCCAGCAGCTTGACCAGGGGAGGAGAGACCCAGTACTTC
CDR3 protein: CASSLTRGGETQYF

D gene: NA
V gene: TRBV28
clone size: NA
J gene: TRBJ2-7
CDR3 DNA: TGTGCCAGCAGTCCGACAGAAACCTACGAGCAGTACTTC
CDR3 protein: CASSPTETYEQYF

D gene: TRBD1
V gene: TRBV2
clone size: NA
J gene: TRBJ1-2
CDR3 DNA: TGTGCCAGCAGTTACAGGGGTGGCGGCTACACCTTC
CDR3 protein: CASSYRGGGYTF

D gene: NA
V gene: TRBV7-8
clone size: once
J gene: TRBJ1-4
CDR3 DNA: TGTGCCAGCAGCTACCAGTCCCGGAGGGATGAAAAACTGTTTTTT
CDR3 protein: CASSYQSRRDEKLFF

D gene: TRBD2
V gene: TRBV5-1
clone size: NA
J gene: TRBJ2-5
CDR3 DNA: TGCGCCAGCAGCGACCGGACTAGCTGGGAGACCCAGTACTTC
CDR3 protein: CASSDRTSWETQYF

D gene: NA
V gene: TRBV19
clone size: NA
J gene: TRBJ2-3
CDR3 DNA: TGTGCCAGTAGTACCTCCACAGATACGCAGTATTTT
CDR3 protein: CASSTSTDTQYF

D gene: NA
V gene: TRBV18
clone size: NA
J gene: TRBJ1-1
CDR3 DNA: TGTGCCAGCTCACCAAAGGGCTTCACTGAAGCTTTCTTT
CDR3 protein: CASSPKGFTEAFF

D gene: NA
V gene: TRBV5-1
clone size: NA
J gene: TRBJ2-5
CDR3 DNA: TGCGCCAGCAGCTCCCAGAACCAAGAGACCCAGTACTTC
CDR3 protein: CASSSQNQETQYF

D gene: TRBD1
V gene: TRBV27
clone size: NA
J gene: TRBJ2-7
CDR3 DNA: TGTGCCAGCAGCCCGACAGGGACAGGAGGTGTATACTTC
CDR3 protein: CASSPTGTGGVYF

D gene: TRBD2
V gene: TRBV4-1
clone size: NA
J gene: TRBJ2-1
CDR3 DNA: TGCGCCAGCAGCCAAGGGGCAAGCGGGGGAATGGACAATGAGCAGTTCTTC
CDR3 protein: CASSQGASGGMDNEQFF

D gene: NA
V gene: TRBV11-2
clone size: NA
J gene: TRBJ2-5
CDR3 DNA: TGTGCCAGCAGCTACACGGGGCTGTTGACCCAGTACTTC
CDR3 protein: CASSYTGLLTQYF

D gene: NA
V gene: TRBV7-6
clone size: NA
J gene: TRBJ1-5
CDR3 DNA: TGTGCCAGCAGCTTTAAACACCGATATTTGAGACTAATGTTGGCGGGTTATCAGCCCCAGCATTTT
CDR3 protein: CASSFKHRYLRLMLAGYQPQHF

D gene: TRBD2
V gene: TRBV11-3
clone size: NA
J gene: TRBJ2-1
CDR3 DNA: TGTGCCAGCAGCGCTGGGGGGGATGAGCAGTTCTTC
CDR3 protein: CASSAGGDEQFF

D gene: TRBD2
V gene: TRBV6-1
clone size: NA
J gene: TRBJ2-7
CDR3 DNA: TGTGCCAGCAGTGAAGGGACTAGCGGGAACTCCGAGCAGTACTTC
CDR3 protein: CASSEGTSGNSEQYF

D gene: NA
V gene: TRBV10-2
clone size: NA
J gene: TRBJ1-1
CDR3 DNA: TGCGCCAGCAGTGAGTCGGGGGGACGTAGTTTGGGAAAAGCTTTCTTT
CDR3 protein: CASSESGGRSLGKAFF

D gene: NA
V gene: TRBV5-1
clone size: NA
J gene: TRBJ1-1
CDR3 DNA: TGCGCCAGCAGCTCCGTCTTCACCGGGAACACTGAAGCTTTCTTT
CDR3 protein: CASSSVFTGNTEAFF

D gene: NA
V gene: TRBV6-1
clone size: NA
J gene: TRBJ2-1
CDR3 DNA: TGTGCCAGCTCCAATAGCCCCTACAATGAGCAGTTCTTC
CDR3 protein: CASSNSPYNEQFF

D gene: TRBD2
V gene: TRBV7-8
clone size: NA
J gene: TRBJ2-1
CDR3 DNA: TGTGCCAGCAGCCCATCCCCCCTAGCGGGAGTTGGCAATGAGCAGTTCTTC
CDR3 protein: CASSPSPLAGVGNEQFF

D gene: NA
V gene: TRBV14
clone size: NA
J gene: TRBJ1-1
CDR3 DNA: TGTGCCAGCAGCCGGGGCAGGGAGACTGAAGCTTTCTTT
CDR3 protein: CASSRGRETEAFF

D gene: NA
V gene: TRBV11-2
clone size: NA
J gene: TRBJ2-7
CDR3 DNA: TGTGCCAGCAGCCTCCCACACGTCGAGCAGTACTTC
CDR3 protein: CASSLPHVEQYF

D gene: NA
V gene: TRBV7-2
clone size: NA
J gene: TRBJ1-5
CDR3 DNA: TGTGCCAGCAGCTTATCCCGTGTCAGGGAGAAGCCCCAGCATTTT
CDR3 protein: CASSLSRVREKPQHF

D gene: NA
V gene: TRBV5-6
clone size: NA
J gene: TRBJ2-3
CDR3 DNA: TGTGCCAGCAGCCCTTGGGGCGGCACAGATACGCAGTATTTT
CDR3 protein: CASSPWGGTDTQYF

D gene: NA
V gene: TRBV7-8
clone size: once
J gene: TRBJ1-5
CDR3 DNA: TGTGCCAGCAGCTCCGGCAGGGGAAGCAATCAGCCCCAGCATTTT
CDR3 protein: CASSSGRGSNQPQHF